This TCR beta chain was profiled in a study of beta chain features in type 1 diabetes. It was via CD45RO/CCR7/CD25/CD127/CD95/CD27 that CD4+ naive, central memory, regulatory and stem cell-like memory cells were sorted. TCRB transcripts that were expressed got sequenced, as all of the isolated RNA had been reverse transcribed. About 3.6 million reads on average were seen across naive, central memory and regulatory T cell samples. The table came from immunoSEQ multiplex PCR; TCRdb's copy has only in-frame clones and leaves some out. The data show 200,000 to 250,000 clones, 11% seen once. As to this clone: What it binds is unknown.

Regarding the study as a whole: When Type 1 diabetes patients were examined, their TCRB CDR3s proved moderately but significantly shorter in all four CD4+ subsets. Comparison showed that naive, central memory and Treg TCRB repertoires appeared more similar among patients than among healthy donors.

Germline lookup yields CDR1 SGHDT and CDR2 YYEEEE. V was clipped by 1 base and J by 4 bases, with 9 bases between them. The CDR3 is 13 residues long. The sequencing input was central memory CD4+ T cells from blood. The clonotype originates from a man aged 18 to 29 in good health. The chain joins TRBV5-6 to TRBJ2-7, with D tentatively TRBD1 (6 bases). The CDR3 sequence is CASSLYRAYEQYF. CDR3 sequence (DNA): TGTGCCAGCAGCTTGTACAGGGCGTACGAGCAGTACTTC.